These T cell receptor beta chains were read from a single sample in a study of metastatic and nonmetastatic thyroid tumors. MiXCR reprocessed the PCR reads for TCRdb. The sample has under 45,000 clones; 28% are singletons. Sequenced input: blood. The receptor source for this set is a male donor with papillary thyroid cancer or a benign thyroid nodule (not recorded which). Some clones in this sample may be carry-over from other donors' samples. Each CDR3 is given with its conserved first and last residue. The order of the fields is D gene, J gene, clone size, V gene, CDR3 DNA, CDR3 protein. The D gene is left open where the match is weak. The size entry is marked missing in some rows and otherwise reads once, few, many or a size class.

TRBD1 | TRBJ2-6 | many | TRBV5-1 | TGCGCCAGCAGCACTTCACAGGGGCCTGGGGCCAACGTCCTGACTTTC | CASSTSQGPGANVLTF
TRBD2 | TRBJ2-7 | NA | TRBV20-1 | TGCAGTGCGATGACTAGCGGGAGTACGTCCGAGCAGTACTTC | CSAMTSGSTSEQYF
NA | TRBJ2-4 | many | TRBV15 | TGTGCCACCAGCAGAGATCTCGCGGGGTACAAAAACATTCAGTACTTC | CATSRDLAGYKNIQYF
NA | TRBJ1-6 | few | TRBV10-3 | TGTGCCATCAGTGAAAGGAGTTCGGGCGATTCACCCCTCCACTTT | CAISERSSGDSPLHF
TRBD1 | TRBJ2-2 | many | TRBV6-6 | TGTGCCAGCAGTTATACAGGGGAGAACACCGGGGAGCTGTTTTTT | CASSYTGENTGELFF
NA | TRBJ1-6 | once | TRBV7-2 | TGTGCCAGCAGCTTATCCCAGGGCTCCTATAATTCACCCCTCCACTTT | CASSLSQGSYNSPLHF
NA | TRBJ2-2 | few | TRBV6-1 | TGTGCCAGCAGTGTGGGAGGCGCCTACACCGGGGAGCTGTTTTTT | CASSVGGAYTGELFF
NA | TRBJ1-5 | NA | TRBV7-2 | TGTGCCAGCAGCTTATTAGACGGCCAGCCCCAGCATTTT | CASSLLDGQPQHF
TRBD1 | TRBJ1-5 | once | TRBV5-8 | TGTGCCAGCAGCCCAGGGACAGGGTTAAATCAGCCCCAGCATTTT | CASSPGTGLNQPQHF
NA | TRBJ2-1 | many | TRBV5-5 | TGTGCCAGCAGCTTGTTTCAGCCCCCCTTAAATGAGCAGTTCTTC | CASSLFQPPLNEQFF
TRBD1 | TRBJ1-4 | NA | TRBV20-1 | TGCAGTGCTAGAGTCGACAGGGCCTCCGAAAAACTGTTTTTT | CSARVDRASEKLFF
NA | TRBJ2-1 | NA | TRBV28 | TGTGCCAGCAGTTTAAGGAAGGGGTGCAATGATCAGTTCTTC | CASSLRKGCNDQFF
NA | TRBJ2-3 | many | TRBV2 | TGTGCCAGCAGTGAAGACAAGAGCACAGATACGCAGTATTTT | CASSEDKSTDTQYF
NA | TRBJ1-2 | NA | TRBV19 | TGTGCCACTGTTGGGGCAGGGCGGCTTAATGGCTACTCCTTC | CATVGAGRLNGYSF
NA | TRBJ2-1 | NA | TRBV5-1 | TGCGCCAGCAGCTCCTCAGGGGGGCAGGGTGAGCAGTTCTTC | CASSSSGGQGEQFF
NA | TRBJ2-5 | many | TRBV7-9 | TGTGCCAGCAGCCTACTGCAGGGGCCGGGGTACTTC | CASSLLQGPGYF
NA | TRBJ2-7 | few | TRBV20-1 | TGCAGTGCTAGTGACGTTCTCGAGCAGTACTTC | CSASDVLEQYF
NA | TRBJ2-2 | many | TRBV28 | TGTGCCAGCAGGTTTGGCCTGGGGGGGGAGCTGTTTTTT | CASRFGLGGELFF
NA | TRBJ2-3 | few | TRBV12-3/TRBV12-4 | TGTGCCAGCAGCCCCTATAAGGGAGACTGGCCCACAGATACGCAGTATTTT | CASSPYKGDWPTDTQYF
NA | TRBJ2-1 | few | TRBV5-8 | TGTGCCCAAGGGGGAGGTCGGGACAATGAGCAGTTCTTC | CAQGGGRDNEQFF